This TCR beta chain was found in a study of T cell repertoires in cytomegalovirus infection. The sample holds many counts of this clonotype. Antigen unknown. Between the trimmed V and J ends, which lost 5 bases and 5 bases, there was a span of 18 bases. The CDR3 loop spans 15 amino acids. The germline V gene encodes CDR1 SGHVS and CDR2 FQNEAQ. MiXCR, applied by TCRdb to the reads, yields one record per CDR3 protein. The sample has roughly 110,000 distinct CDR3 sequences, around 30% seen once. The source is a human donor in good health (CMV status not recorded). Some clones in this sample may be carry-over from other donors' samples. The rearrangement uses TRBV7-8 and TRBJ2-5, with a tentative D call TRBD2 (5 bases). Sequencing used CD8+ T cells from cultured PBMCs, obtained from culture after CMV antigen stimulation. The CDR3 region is CASSPDGVLWETQYF. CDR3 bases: TGTGCCAGCAGCCCAGACGGGGTGCTATGGGAGACCCAGTACTTC.